The next 5 T cell receptor beta chains were all read from a single sample in a study of blood T cells in healthy people across ages. PCR was performed a second time for about 7 to 12 cycles using a sample-barcoded 5' primer and a J-beta primer mix. In TCRdb, the 5' RACE reads were re-called with MiXCR into one record per CDR3 protein. The sample shows over a million distinct CDR3 sequences, approximately 42% of them seen only once. Sequencing used blood. These receptors came from a woman between 18 and 29 years old in good health.

This clonotype was counted a few times. This sequence joins TRBV4-2 and TRBJ2-3, with 11 bases fitting TRBD2. CDR1 is LGHNA, CDR2 YNFKEQ, per germline. The CDR3 sequence is 19 residues long. Trimming took 1 base from V and 3 from J; bases not matched to a gene: 12. CDR3 region: CASSQVPGTSGGETDTQYF. The DNA of the CDR3 is TGTGCCAGCAGCCAAGTTCCCGGGACTAGCGGTGGTGAGACAGATACGCAGTATTTT.

This clonotype has a handful of counts. The chain combines TRBV7-9 with TRBJ2-5; TRBD2 agrees at 8 bases. V gave up 2 bases and J gave up 0 bases; unmatched junction bases: 11. The CDR3 covers 18 residues. Germline CDR1 is SEHNR and CDR2 is FQNEAQ (reference sequence). The CDR3 is CASSLSRVAGGHQETQYF. CDR3 in DNA: TGTGCCAGCAGCTTAAGTAGAGTGGCGGGGGGCCACCAAGAGACCCAGTACTTC.

A word on this clonotype: A much larger clone sits a single nucleotide away, making a read error possible. The J gene is TRBJ2-7, the V gene TRBV20-1, with TRBD1 as a possible D gene (6 bases). The V gene lost 5 bases and the J gene lost 2 bases, with 16 bases spanning the gap. Germline V gene sequence: CDR1 DFQATT, CDR2 SNEGSKA (reference sequence). This CDR3 comprises 14 residues. The CDR3 nucleotides are TGCAGTGCTGGCAAAGAGGGGGACACCTACGAGCAGTACTTC. Its protein is CSAGKEGDTYEQYF.

Only a few counts were recorded for this clonotype. CDR3 in amino acids: CSARNSRQGGDGYTF. CDR3 in DNA: TGCAGTGCTAGAAATTCTCGGCAGGGCGGTGATGGCTACACCTTC. The rearrangement links TRBV20-1 to TRBJ1-2; D is perhaps TRBD1 (5 bases). The V gene lost 2 bases and the J gene lost 6 bases, with 19 bases spanning the gap. Germline V gives CDR1 DFQATT, CDR2 SNEGSKA (reference sequence). CDR3 size: 15 residues.

This clonotype showed up just a few times. The chain couples TRBV25-1 to TRBJ1-4; a possible D gene is TRBD1 (6 bases). Germline CDR1 reads MGHDK; CDR2 reads SYGVNS. The CDR3 runs to 15 residues. Trimming took off 1 base at V and 1 base at J, with 7 bases between the two ends. CDR3 DNA: TGTGCCAGCAGTGAATTAGGGGGAACTAATGAAAAACTGTTTTTT. Encoded protein: CASSELGGTNEKLFF.